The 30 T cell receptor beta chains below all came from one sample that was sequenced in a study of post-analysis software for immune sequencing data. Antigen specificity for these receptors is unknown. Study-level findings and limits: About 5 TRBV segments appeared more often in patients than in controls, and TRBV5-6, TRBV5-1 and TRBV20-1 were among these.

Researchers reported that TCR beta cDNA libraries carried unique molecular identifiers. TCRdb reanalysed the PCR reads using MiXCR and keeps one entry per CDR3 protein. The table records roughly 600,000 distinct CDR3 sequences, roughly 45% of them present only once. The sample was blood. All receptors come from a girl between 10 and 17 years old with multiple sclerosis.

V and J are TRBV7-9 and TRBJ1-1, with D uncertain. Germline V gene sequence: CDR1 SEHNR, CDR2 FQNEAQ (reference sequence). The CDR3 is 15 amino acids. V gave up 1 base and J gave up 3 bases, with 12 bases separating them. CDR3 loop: CASSLEAVRHTEAFF. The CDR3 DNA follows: TGTGCCAGCAGCTTAGAAGCGGTCCGTCACACTGAAGCTTTCTTT. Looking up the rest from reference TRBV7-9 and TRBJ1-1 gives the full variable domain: DTGVSQNPRHKITKRGQNVTFRCDPISEHNRLYWYRQTLGQGPEFLTYFQNEAQLEKSRLLSDRFSAERPKGSFSTLEIQRTEQGDSAMYLCASSLEAVRHTEAFFGQGTRLTVV.

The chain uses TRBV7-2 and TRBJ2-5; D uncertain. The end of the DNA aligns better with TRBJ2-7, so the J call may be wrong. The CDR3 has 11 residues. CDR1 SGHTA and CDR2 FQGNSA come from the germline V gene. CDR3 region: CASSYFYEQYF. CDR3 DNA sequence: TGTGCCAGCAGCTATTTCTACGAGCAGTACTTC.

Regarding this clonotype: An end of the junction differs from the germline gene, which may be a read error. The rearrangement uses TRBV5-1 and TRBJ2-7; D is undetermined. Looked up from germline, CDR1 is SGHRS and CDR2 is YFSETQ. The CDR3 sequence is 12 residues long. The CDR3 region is CASSHSSHERYF. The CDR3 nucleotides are TGCGCCAGCAGTCACTCCAGTCACGAGCGGTACTTC.

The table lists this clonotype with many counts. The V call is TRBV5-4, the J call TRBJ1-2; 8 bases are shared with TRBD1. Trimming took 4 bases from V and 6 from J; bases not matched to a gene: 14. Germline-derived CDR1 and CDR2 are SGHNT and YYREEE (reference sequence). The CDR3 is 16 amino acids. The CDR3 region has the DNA TGTGCCAGCAGCACTAACCCCAAGGACAGGGTTAATGGCTACACCTTC. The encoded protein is CASSTNPKDRVNGYTF.

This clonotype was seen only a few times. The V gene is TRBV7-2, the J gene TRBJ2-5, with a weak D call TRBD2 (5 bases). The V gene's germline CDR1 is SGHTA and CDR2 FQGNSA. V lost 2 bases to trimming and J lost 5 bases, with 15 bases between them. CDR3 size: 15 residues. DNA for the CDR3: TGTGCCAGCAGCTTACCCCGGGGTCCCGGGGAGACCCAGTACTTC. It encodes CASSLPRGPGETQYF.

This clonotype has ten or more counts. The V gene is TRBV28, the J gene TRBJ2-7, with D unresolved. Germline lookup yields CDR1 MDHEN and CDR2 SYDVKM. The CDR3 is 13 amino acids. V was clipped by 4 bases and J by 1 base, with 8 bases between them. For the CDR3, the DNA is TGTGCCAGCAGTTCTCCCCGATCCTACGAGCAGTACTTC. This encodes CASSSPRSYEQYF.

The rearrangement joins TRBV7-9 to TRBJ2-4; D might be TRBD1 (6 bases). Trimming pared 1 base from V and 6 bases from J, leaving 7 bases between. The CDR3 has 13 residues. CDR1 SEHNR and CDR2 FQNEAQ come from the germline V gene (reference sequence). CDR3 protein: CASSLVQGNIQYF. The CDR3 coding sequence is TGTGCCAGCAGCTTAGTACAGGGAAACATTCAGTACTTC.

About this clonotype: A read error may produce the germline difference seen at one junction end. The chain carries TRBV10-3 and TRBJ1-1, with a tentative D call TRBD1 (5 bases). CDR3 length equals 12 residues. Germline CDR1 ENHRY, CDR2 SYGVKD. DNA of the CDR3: TGTGCCATCAGTGATGGGGCCGCTGAAGCTTCCTTT. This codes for CAISDGAAEASF.

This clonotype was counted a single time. CDR3 DNA sequence: TGTGCCACCGCTGGGACTAGCGGGCGGGAGACCCAGTACTTC. This translates into CATAGTSGRETQYF. The rearrangement uses TRBV24-1 and TRBJ2-5, with 12 bases that match TRBD2. Germline V gives CDR1 KGHDR, CDR2 SFDVKD. The CDR3 extends over 14 amino acids. The V gene end was trimmed by 9 bases and the J gene end by 5 bases; junction bases not matched to a gene: 6.

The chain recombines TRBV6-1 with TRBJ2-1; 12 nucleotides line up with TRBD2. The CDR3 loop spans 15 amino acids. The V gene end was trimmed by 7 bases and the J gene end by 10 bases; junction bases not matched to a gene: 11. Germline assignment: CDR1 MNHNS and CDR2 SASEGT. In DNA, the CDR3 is TGTGCCAGCACCCTTGGACTAGCGGGGTCTCAGGAGCAGTTCTTC. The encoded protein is CASTLGLAGSQEQFF.

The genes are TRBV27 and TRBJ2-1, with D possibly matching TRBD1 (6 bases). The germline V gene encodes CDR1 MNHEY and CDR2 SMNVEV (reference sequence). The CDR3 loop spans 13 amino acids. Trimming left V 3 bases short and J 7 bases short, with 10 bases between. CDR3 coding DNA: TGTGCCAGCAGTTTCCACAGGGTTAATGAGCAGTTCTTC. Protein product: CASSFHRVNEQFF.

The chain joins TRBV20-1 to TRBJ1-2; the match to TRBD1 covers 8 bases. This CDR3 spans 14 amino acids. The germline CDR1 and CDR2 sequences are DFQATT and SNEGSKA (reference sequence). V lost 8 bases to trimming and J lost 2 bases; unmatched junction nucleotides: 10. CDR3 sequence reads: CSSVTGGGNYGYTF. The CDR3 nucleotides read TGCAGTTCTGTAACAGGGGGAGGGAACTATGGCTACACCTTC.

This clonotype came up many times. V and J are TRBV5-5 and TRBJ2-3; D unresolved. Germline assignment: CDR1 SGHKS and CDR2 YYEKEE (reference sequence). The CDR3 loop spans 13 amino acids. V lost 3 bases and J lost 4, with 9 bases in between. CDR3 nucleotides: TGTGCCAGCAGCTACACAGTTCCAGATACGCAGTATTTT. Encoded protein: CASSYTVPDTQYF.

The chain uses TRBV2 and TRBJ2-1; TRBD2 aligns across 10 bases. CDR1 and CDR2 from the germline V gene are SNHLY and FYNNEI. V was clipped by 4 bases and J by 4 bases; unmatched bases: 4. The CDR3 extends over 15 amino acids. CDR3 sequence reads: CASSALAGDYNEQFF. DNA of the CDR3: TGTGCCAGCAGTGCCCTAGCGGGAGATTACAATGAGCAGTTCTTC. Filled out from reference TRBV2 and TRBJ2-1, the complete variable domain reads EPEVTQTPSHQVTQMGQEVILRCVPISNHLYFYWYRQILGQKVEFLVSFYNNEISEKSEIFDDQFSVERPDGSNFTLKIRSTKLEDSAMYFCASSALAGDYNEQFFGPGTRLTVL.

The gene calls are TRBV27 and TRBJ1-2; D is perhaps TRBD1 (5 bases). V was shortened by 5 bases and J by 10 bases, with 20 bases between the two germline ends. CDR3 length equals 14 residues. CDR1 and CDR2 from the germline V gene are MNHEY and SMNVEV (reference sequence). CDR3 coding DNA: TGTGCCAGCAGTCCCCGGGACGGAAGGAGCGTCTACACCTTC. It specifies CASSPRDGRSVYTF.

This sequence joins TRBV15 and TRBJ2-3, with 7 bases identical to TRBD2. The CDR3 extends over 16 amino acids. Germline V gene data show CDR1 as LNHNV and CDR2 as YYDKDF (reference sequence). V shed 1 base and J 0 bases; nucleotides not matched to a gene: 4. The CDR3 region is CATSRVGGSSTDTQYF. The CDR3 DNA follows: TGTGCCACCAGCAGAGTCGGGGGGTCTAGCACAGATACGCAGTATTTT.

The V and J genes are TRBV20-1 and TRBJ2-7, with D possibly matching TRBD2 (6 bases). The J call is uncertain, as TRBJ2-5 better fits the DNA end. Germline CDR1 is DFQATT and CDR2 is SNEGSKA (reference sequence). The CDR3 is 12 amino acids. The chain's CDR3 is CSASPAGETQYF. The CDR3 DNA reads TGCAGTGCTAGTCCCGCGGGGGAGACCCAGTACTTC.

Here the CDR3 DNA reads TGTGCCAGCAGCTTAGAGAGTCAGGGGTTAGCTTTCTTT. Its translation is CASSLESQGLAFF. J is TRBJ1-1 and V is TRBV7-6; possible D gene TRBD1, 6 bases. Trimming shortened V by 1 base and J by 10 bases, and 13 bases separated the two germline ends. The CDR3 sequence is 13 residues long. Germline values: CDR1 SGHVS, CDR2 FNYEAQ.

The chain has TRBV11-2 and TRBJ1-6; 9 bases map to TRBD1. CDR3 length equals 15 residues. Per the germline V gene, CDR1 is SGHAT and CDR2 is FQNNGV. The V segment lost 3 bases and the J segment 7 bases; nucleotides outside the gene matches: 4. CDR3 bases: TGTGCCAGCAGCTTCGAGACAGGGGGGAATTCACCCCTCCACTTT. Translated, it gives CASSFETGGNSPLHF.

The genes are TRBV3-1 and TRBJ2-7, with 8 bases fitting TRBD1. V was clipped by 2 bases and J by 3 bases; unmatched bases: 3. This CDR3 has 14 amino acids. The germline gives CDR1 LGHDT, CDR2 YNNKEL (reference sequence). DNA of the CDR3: TGTGCCAGCAGCCAATTACAGGGGGACTACGAGCAGTACTTC. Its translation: CASSQLQGDYEQYF.

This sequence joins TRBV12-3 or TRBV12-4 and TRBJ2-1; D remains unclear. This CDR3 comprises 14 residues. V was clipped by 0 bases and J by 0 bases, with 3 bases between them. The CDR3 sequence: CASSLARSYNEQFF. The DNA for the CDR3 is TGTGCCAGCAGTTTAGCCCGCTCCTACAATGAGCAGTTCTTC.

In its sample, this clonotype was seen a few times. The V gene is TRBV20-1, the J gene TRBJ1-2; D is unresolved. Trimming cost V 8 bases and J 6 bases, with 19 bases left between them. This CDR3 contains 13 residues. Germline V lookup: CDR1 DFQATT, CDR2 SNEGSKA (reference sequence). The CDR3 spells CSPKRSLLDGYTF. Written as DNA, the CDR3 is TGCAGTCCCAAACGCTCACTATTAGATGGCTACACCTTC.

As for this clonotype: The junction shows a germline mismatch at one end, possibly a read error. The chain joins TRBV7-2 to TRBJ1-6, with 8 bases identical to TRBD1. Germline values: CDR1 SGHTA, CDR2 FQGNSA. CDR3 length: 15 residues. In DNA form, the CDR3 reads TGTGCCAGCAGCTCAGGACAGGGCGGCAATTCACCCCCCCACTTT. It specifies CASSSGQGGNSPPHF.

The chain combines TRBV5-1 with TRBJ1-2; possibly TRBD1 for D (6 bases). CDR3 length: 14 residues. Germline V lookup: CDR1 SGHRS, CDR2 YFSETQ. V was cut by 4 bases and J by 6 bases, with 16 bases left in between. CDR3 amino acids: CASSVATGTDGYTF. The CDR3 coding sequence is TGCGCCAGCAGCGTGGCAACAGGGACCGATGGCTACACCTTC.

CDR3 residues: CASSQGQAGANVLTF. CDR3 sequence (DNA): TGTGCCAGCAGCCAGGGACAGGCTGGGGCCAACGTCCTGACTTTC. V is TRBV3-1 and J is TRBJ2-6, with TRBD1 matching over 8 bases. V was pared by 3 bases and J by 2 bases, with 0 bases of the junction left unmatched. Germline V gives CDR1 LGHDT, CDR2 YNNKEL (reference sequence). CDR3 length: 15 residues.

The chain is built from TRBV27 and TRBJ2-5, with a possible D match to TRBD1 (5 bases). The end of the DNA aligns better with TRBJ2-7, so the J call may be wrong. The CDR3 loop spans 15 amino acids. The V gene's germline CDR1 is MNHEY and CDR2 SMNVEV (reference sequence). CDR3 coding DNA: TGTGCCAGCAGTCCGAAAACACCGACAGTCTACGAGCAGTACTTC. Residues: CASSPKTPTVYEQYF.

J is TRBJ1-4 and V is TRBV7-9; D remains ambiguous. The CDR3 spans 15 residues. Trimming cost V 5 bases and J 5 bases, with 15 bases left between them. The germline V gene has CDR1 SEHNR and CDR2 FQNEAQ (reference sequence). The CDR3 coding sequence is TGTGCCAGCAGCGCTGAGGGAGTCCCCAATGAAAAACTGTTTTTT. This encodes CASSAEGVPNEKLFF.

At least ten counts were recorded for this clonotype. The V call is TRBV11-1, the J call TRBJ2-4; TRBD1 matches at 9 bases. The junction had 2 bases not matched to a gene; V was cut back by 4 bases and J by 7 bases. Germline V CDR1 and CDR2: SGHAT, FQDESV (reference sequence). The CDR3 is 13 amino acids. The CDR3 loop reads CASSSGTGNIQYF. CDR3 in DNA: TGTGCCAGCAGCTCCGGGACAGGGAACATTCAGTACTTC. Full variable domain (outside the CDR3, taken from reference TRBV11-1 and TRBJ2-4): EAEVAQSPRYKITEKSQAVAFWCDPISGHATLYWYRQILGQGPELLVQFQDESVVDDSQLPKDRFSAERLKGVDSTLKIQPAELGDSAMYLCASSSGTGNIQYFGAGTRLSVL.

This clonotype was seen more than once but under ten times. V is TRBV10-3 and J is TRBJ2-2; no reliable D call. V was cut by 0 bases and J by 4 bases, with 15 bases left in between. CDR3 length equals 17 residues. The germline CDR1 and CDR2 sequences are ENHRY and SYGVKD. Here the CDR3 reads CAISESNMGSVTGELFF. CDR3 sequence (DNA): TGTGCCATCAGTGAGTCGAATATGGGTTCGGTCACCGGGGAGCTGTTTTTT.

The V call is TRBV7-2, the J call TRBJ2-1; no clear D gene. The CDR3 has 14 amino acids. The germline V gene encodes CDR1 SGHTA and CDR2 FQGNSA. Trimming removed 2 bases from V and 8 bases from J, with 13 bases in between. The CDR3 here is CASSLSRTADEQFF. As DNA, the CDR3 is TGTGCCAGCAGCTTAAGTAGAACGGCCGATGAGCAGTTCTTC.